This T cell receptor beta chain is drawn from a study of blood T cell repertoires in COVID-19 (dated by TCRdb to the early 2020s). Study-level background: The collaborator samples originated in the United States, Italy and Spain and spanned the acute and convalescent phases of COVID-19. Nearly every sample came with metadata listing a de-identified subject ID, COVID-19 status, age in years and sex. The repertoires were released in a freely available public database intended as a resource for research on the immune response to SARS-CoV-2. HLA class I and class II types, where available, came from metadata supplied by the sample provider rather than from assay-based typing. The samples were drawn from the first 160 participants of the ongoing ImmuneRACE study and from some 1,300 subjects provided by 6 global collaborators. Subjects who had been exposed to COVID-19, were actively infected with it, or had recovered from it provided the deeply sampled blood TCRbeta repertoires that made up the dataset. The material from the prospective study consisted of cDNA or gDNA derived from T cells, B-cell-depleted T cells, or PBMCs. Results the study describes overall, beyond this receptor: How much clinical and demographic metadata was included differed by source and by participant, and the metadata was provided uncurated.

As regards this clone: The antigen it recognizes is unknown. No base qualities exist here, and no much larger clone lies one base off it.

The germline V and J ends show losses of 3 bases and 4 bases respectively, and no gene match explains 2 bases of the junction. From the cysteine through the phenylalanine, the CDR3 covers 13 amino acids. The read is trimmed to its CDR3 DNA, 39 bases read in frame from base 1. Participants in the prospective study were aged about 18 to 95 years, lived in 20 to 30 United States geographic areas, and enrolled through a virtual design. Cohort assignment in the prospective study relied on participant-reported clinical history from a screening survey and a study questionnaire. For ImmuneRACE Cohort 3, a participant was defined as recovered based on two consecutive negative NP/OP PCR tests, clearance by a healthcare professional, or resolution of symptoms. Mobile phlebotomists in the prospective study collected whole blood, serum and a nasopharyngeal or oropharyngeal swab from every participant. Over a roughly 2-month period, participants in the prospective study had the option of providing additional blood draws and questionnaires. Prospective study blood samples were shipped either frozen or at room temperature before DNA extraction.

The immunoSEQ Assay, a bias-controlled multiplex PCR, was used to amplify TCRbeta CDR3 regions from genomic DNA. The study's own analysis went as follows. The number of nucleated cells in each sample was estimated by amplification of reference gene primers within the assay. To quantify the absolute abundance of each unique TCRbeta CDR3 rearrangement, sequence reads were collapsed and filtered. For each sample, productive Simpson clonality was calculated as the square root of Simpson's diversity index across productive rearrangements. TCRdb provides this immuneACCESS table in a form limited to in-frame rearrangements. Some clones are lacking; in checked studies, under half of them reflect an unresolved V gene, and why the rest are absent is not known. V and J calls plus clone size are reproduced from that table; the DNA served to infer D and trimming. Counted in this sample were approximately 130,000 clones; around 86% of them appeared once. The ten top clones hold about 18% of the sample.

Sequencing was carried out using PBMCs or T cells enriched from blood (not recorded which). The sequence derives from a man aged 25-45 years who had recovered from COVID-19. This receptor chain uses TRBV12-3 or TRBV12-4 and TRBJ1-1; the central 7 bases match TRBD1. The base sequence is TGTGCCAGCAGTTTCTGGGACAGCACTGAAGCTTTCTTT. The resulting protein is CASSFWDSTEAFF.